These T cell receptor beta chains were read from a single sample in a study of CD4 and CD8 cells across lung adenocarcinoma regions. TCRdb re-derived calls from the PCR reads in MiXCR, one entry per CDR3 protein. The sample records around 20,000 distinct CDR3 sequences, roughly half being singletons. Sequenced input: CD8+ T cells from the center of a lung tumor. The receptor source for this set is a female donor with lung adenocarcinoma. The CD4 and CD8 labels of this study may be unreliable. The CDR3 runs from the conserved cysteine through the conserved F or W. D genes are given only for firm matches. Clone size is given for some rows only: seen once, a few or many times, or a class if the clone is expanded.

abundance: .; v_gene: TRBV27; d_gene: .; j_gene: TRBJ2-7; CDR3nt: TGTGCCAGCAGCCCAAATGGGGGACCTCACGAGCAGTACTTC; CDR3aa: CASSPNGGPHEQYF
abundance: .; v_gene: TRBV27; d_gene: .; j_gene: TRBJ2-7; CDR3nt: TGTGCCAGCAGTTTATCGGACGGCTACGAGCAGTACTTC; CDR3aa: CASSLSDGYEQYF
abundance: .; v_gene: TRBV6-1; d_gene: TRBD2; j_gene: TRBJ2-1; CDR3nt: TGTGCCAGCAAACTAGCGGGAGGGAACATCGCGGAGCTGTTCTTC; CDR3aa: CASKLAGGNIAELFF
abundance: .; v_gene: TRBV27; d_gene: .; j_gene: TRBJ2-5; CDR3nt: TGTGCCAGCAGAGGGTGTGTAGAAAAGATCCAGTACTTC; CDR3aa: CASRGCVEKIQYF
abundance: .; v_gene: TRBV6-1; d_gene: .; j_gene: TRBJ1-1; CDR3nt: TGTGCCAGCAGTGAGCATTTAGGGGTCTATGAAGCTTTCTTT; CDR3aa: CASSEHLGVYEAFF
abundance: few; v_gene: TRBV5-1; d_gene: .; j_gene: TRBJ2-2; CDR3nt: TGCGCCAGCAGCTTGAGCGGGAACACCGGGGAGCTGTTTTTT; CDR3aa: CASSLSGNTGELFF
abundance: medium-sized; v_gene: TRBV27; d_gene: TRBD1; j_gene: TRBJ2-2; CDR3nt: TGTGCCACAAAGAGGGGGCAGTATGCTAACACCGGGGAGCTGTTTTTT; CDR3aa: CATKRGQYANTGELFF
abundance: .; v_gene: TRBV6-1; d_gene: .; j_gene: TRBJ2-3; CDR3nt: TGTGCCAGCAGTGAAGTGCCTAGCTATACAGATACGCAGTATTTT; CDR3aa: CASSEVPSYTDTQYF
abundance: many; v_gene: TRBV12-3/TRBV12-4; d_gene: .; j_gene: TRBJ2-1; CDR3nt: TGTGCCAGCAGTCGGACGCGGACCCCCGAGCAGTTCTTC; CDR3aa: CASSRTRTPEQFF
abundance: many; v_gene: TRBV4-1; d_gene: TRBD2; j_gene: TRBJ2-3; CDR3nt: TGCGCCACCTCCTTAGAGCGGGGGAGCACAGATACGCAGTATTTT; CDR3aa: CATSLERGSTDTQYF
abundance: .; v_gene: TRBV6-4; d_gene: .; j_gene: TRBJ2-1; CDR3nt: TGTGCCAGCAGTGATGGGCCGGCGGGGAGCTCCTACAATGAGCAGTTCTTC; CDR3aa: CASSDGPAGSSYNEQFF
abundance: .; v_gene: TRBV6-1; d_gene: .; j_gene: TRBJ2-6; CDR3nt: TGTGCCAGCATACGGGTATCCGGGGCCAACGTCCTGACTTTC; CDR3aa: CASIRVSGANVLTF
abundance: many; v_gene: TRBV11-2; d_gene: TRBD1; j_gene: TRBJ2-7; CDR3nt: TGTGCCAGCAGCTTTTCCGGGACAGGGGGCTACGAGCAGTACTTC; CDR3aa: CASSFSGTGGYEQYF
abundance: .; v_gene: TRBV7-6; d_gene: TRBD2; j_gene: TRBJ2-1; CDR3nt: TGTGCCAGCAGCTTAACGGGGACTAGCGGGAGGGGAAGAGATGAGCAGTTCTTC; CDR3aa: CASSLTGTSGRGRDEQFF
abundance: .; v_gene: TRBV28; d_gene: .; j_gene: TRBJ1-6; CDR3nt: TGTGCCAGCAGACGAAGGACAGATTTCTCACCCCTCCACTTT; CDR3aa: CASRRRTDFSPLHF
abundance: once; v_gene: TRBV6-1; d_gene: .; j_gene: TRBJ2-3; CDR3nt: TGTGCCAGCAGCCCGGGCCGAGCGTCAGAGACGCAGTATTTC; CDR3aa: CASSPGRASETQYF
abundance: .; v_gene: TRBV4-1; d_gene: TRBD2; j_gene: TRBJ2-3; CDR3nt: TGCGCCAGGAGCGGGGCCCGGGGCCGCGATACGCAGTATTTC; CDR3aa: CARSGARGRDTQYF
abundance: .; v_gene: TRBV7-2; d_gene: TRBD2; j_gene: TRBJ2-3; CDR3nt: TGTGCCAGCAGCCCCGGGACTAGCGGGAGCAAGAAGTATTTT; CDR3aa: CASSPGTSGSKKYF
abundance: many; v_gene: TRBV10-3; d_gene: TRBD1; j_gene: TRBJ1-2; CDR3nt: TGTGCCATAAGGGACAGCGCTAGCGGCTACACCTTC; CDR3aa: CAIRDSASGYTF
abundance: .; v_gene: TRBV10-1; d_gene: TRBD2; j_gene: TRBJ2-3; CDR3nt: TGCGCCCGCAGTCGACTGGCGGGAGGATACAAAGACACGCAGTATTTT; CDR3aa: CARSRLAGGYKDTQYF
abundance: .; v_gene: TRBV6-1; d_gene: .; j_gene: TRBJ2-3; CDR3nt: TGTGGCAGCCAGGGGAGGGGTACCACAGACATGCAGTATTTT; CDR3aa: CGSQGRGTTDMQYF
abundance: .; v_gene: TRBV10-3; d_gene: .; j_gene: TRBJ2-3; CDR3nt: TGTGCCTCACAGGGCCTTGGTTATACGCAGTATTTT; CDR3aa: CASQGLGYTQYF
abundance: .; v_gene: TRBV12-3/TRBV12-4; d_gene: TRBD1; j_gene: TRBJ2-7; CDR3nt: TGTGCCAGCAGTGCCGCGGGGACAGGGGGTCGGAACCCAGATACGCAGTACTTC; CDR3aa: CASSAAGTGGRNPDTQYF
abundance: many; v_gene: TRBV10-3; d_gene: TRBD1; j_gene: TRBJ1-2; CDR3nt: TGTGCCATCAGTCCGAGTTGGGACAGCACTCTAGGCTACACCTTC; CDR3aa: CAISPSWDSTLGYTF
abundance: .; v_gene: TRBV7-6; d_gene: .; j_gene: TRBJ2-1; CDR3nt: TGTGCCAGCAGCTTAGGATTAGGGCGGAATGAGCAGTTCTTC; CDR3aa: CASSLGLGRNEQFF
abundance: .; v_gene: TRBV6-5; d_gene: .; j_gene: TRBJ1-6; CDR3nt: TGTGCCAGCAGTTACGAGCCCCCCCGGTCACCCCTCCACTTT; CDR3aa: CASSYEPPRSPLHF
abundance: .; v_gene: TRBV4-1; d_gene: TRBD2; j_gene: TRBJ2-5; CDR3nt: TGCGCCAGCAGCCAAGAGGATCTAGCGGGAGAGACCCAGTACTTC; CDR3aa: CASSQEDLAGETQYF
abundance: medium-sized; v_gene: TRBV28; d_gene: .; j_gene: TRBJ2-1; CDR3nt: TGTGCCAGCAGTTTAGAAGGGGGTTACAATGAGCAGTTCTTC; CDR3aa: CASSLEGGYNEQFF
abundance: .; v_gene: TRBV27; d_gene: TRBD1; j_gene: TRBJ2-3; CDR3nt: TGTGCCAGCAGTCGAGCCGGGACAGGGTACACAAATACTCAGTATTTC; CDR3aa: CASSRAGTGYTNTQYF
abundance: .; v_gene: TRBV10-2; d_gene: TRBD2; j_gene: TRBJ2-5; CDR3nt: TGCGCCAGCAAACCAGCGGGGAGGGTGGAGACCCAGTACTTC; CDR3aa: CASKPAGRVETQYF
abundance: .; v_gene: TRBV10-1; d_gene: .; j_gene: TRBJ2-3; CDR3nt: TGCGCCAGCAGTGATGGGGGGGCCGGCACAGATACGCAGTATTTT; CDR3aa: CASSDGGAGTDTQYF
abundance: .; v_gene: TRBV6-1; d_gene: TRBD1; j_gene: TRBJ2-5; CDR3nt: TGTGCCAGCGCCGGGCACGGGGACAGGGACCAAGAGACCCAGTACTTC; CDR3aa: CASAGHGDRDQETQYF